This passage covers 17 T cell receptor beta chains from one sample sequenced in a study of PD-L1 blockade in urothelial cancer (dated by TCRdb to about 2017). Library creation used the immunoSEQ multiplex PCR assay. Held by TCRdb, this immuneACCESS table contains in-frame sequences only and omits some clones. Under half of the omission traces to an unresolved V gene where checked; the cause of the rest is unknown. The sample table records 41,000 or so clones; 70% to 90% of these occur just once. Of the sample, roughly 2.7% is held by the ten largest clones. What this sample's time point label stands for: peripheral blood 6 weeks after treatment start. The sequencing here drew on PBMCs, taken around atezolizumab (anti-PD-L1) treatment. Receptors were obtained from a man between 65 and 80 years old with urothelial cancer.

The chain couples TRBV10-3 to TRBJ2-1; 10 bases fit TRBD2. The CDR3 runs 16 residues. Germline V gene lookup returns CDR1 ENHRY and CDR2 SYGVKD. The trim removed 0 bases at V and 7 bases at J, leaving 6 bases unmatched. Here the CDR3 DNA reads TGTGCCATCAGTGAGTCACTAGCGGGAATGTCAAATGAGCAGTTCTTC. Residues: CAISESLAGMSNEQFF.

The gene calls are TRBV5-1 and TRBJ2-1, with TRBD1 matching 9 bases. From germline, CDR1 is SGHRS and CDR2 YFSETQ. The CDR3 spans 14 residues. V lost 4 bases to trimming and J lost 6 bases; unmatched junction nucleotides: 5. CDR3 DNA sequence: TGCGCCAGCAGCCGGACAGGGGACGGCAATGAGCAGTTCTTC. Its translation: CASSRTGDGNEQFF.

The chain links TRBV5-4 to TRBJ1-2, with D perhaps matching TRBD1 (6 bases). Trimming stripped 4 bases from V and 5 bases from J, with 18 bases between. CDR1 is SGHNT and CDR2 is YYREEE in the germline V gene (reference sequence). CDR3 length: 15 amino acids. CDR3 nucleotides: TGTGCCAGCAGCCAATCGGGACATGGCCCTTATGGCTACACCTTC. Its protein is CASSQSGHGPYGYTF.

This clone was recorded once. The rearrangement links TRBV6-5 to TRBJ2-1; no definite D call. Germline V gives CDR1 MNHEY, CDR2 SVGAGI. This CDR3 has 13 residues. The ends were cut back, 5 bases at V and 5 bases at J, with 10 bases in the middle. The CDR3 coding sequence is TGTGCCAGCAGTGGTCCCCTAAACAATGAGCAGTTCTTC. It is translated as CASSGPLNNEQFF.

The CDR3 here is CASSAGTGNSYEQYF. CDR3 in DNA: TGTGCCAGCAGTGCCGGGACAGGGAACTCCTACGAGCAGTACTTC. The chain combines TRBV2 with TRBJ2-7; 9 nucleotides match TRBD1. With V trimmed by 4 bases and J by 0 bases, 4 bases remained unmatched. The CDR3 spans 15 residues. Germline V gene lookup returns CDR1 SNHLY and CDR2 FYNNEI.

V usage is TRBV6-5 and J usage is TRBJ1-1, with D possibly matching TRBD1 (5 bases). The CDR3 is 15 amino acids. Per the germline V gene, CDR1 is MNHEY and CDR2 is SVGAGI. Trimming took 6 bases from V and 6 from J, leaving 20 bases between them. CDR3 DNA: TGTGCCAGCAGAAGGCGGGTTTTTGGAGGGGCTGAAGCTTTCTTT. It yields the protein CASRRRVFGGAEAFF.

The chain recombines TRBV5-4 with TRBJ2-5; 10 nucleotides align to TRBD2. The CDR3 sequence is 16 residues long. Germline trimming cut 4 bases from V and 1 base from J; bases unmatched to any gene: 7. Germline V CDR1 and CDR2: SGHNT, YYREEE (reference sequence). The DNA of the CDR3 is TGTGCCAGCAGCACCGGGACTAGCGTCTCCCAAGAGACCCAGTACTTC. Its translation is CASSTGTSVSQETQYF.

The J gene is TRBJ2-2, the V gene TRBV27; 7 bases agree with TRBD1. J was trimmed by 7 bases and V by 8 bases; bases with no gene match: 7. CDR3 length: 13 amino acids. Germline loops: CDR1 MNHEY, CDR2 SMNVEV (reference sequence). CDR3 nucleotide sequence: TGTGCCAGCTTCGACAGGGCTATCGGGGAGCTGTTTTTT. Translation: CASFDRAIGELFF.

J is TRBJ2-3 and V is TRBV9; D is perhaps TRBD1 (5 bases). V shed 4 bases and J shed 0 bases, with 9 bases lying between them. The CDR3 extends over 14 amino acids. Germline V CDR1 and CDR2: SGDLS, YYNGEE. Here the CDR3 reads CASSIGQSTDTQYF. The CDR3 coding sequence is TGTGCCAGCAGCATCGGACAAAGCACAGATACGCAGTATTTT. The entire variable domain, with the rest obtained from reference TRBV9 and TRBJ2-3, is as follows: DSGVTQTPKHLITATGQRVTLRCSPRSGDLSVYWYQQSLDQGLQFLIQYYNGEERAKGNILERFSAQQFPDLHSELNLSSLELGDSALYFCASSIGQSTDTQYFGPGTRLTVL.

The chain carries TRBV30 and TRBJ1-4; no reliable D call. This CDR3 has 15 residues. Per the germline V gene, CDR1 is GTSNPN and CDR2 is SVGIG (reference sequence). V was trimmed by 1 base and J by 6 bases, leaving 15 bases between them. The CDR3 here is CAWSAPFVPDEKLFF. The CDR3 DNA follows: TGTGCCTGGAGTGCCCCCTTTGTCCCGGATGAAAAACTGTTTTTT.

This sequence joins TRBV12-5 and TRBJ2-1; the match to TRBD1 covers 9 bases. The CDR3 is 15 amino acids. Germline trimming cut 8 bases from V and 6 bases from J; bases unmatched to any gene: 11. The germline V gene encodes CDR1 LGHNT and CDR2 FRNRAP. The CDR3: CASSHGTGSGNEQFF. The CDR3 coding sequence is TGTGCTAGTTCGCACGGGACAGGGTCGGGCAATGAGCAGTTCTTC.

The V call is TRBV10-3, the J call TRBJ1-1, with TRBD1 matching over 7 bases. Germline V lookup: CDR1 ENHRY, CDR2 SYGVKD. J gave up 1 base and V 6 bases, and 2 bases lay outside the gene matches. The CDR3 loop spans 13 amino acids. The CDR3 coding sequence is TGTGCCATCAGGGGACAGACGAACACTGAAGCTTTCTTT. It yields the protein CAIRGQTNTEAFF.

The rearrangement links TRBV5-1 to TRBJ2-7; D perhaps matches TRBD2 (5 bases). V was clipped by 5 bases and J by 0 bases, with 27 bases between them. The CDR3 contains 19 residues. Germline V lookup: CDR1 SGHRS, CDR2 YFSETQ. CDR3 region: CASSPTFLTEDPSSYEQYF. CDR3 sequence (DNA): TGCGCCAGCAGTCCGACCTTCTTGACGGAGGACCCGAGCTCCTACGAGCAGTACTTC.

The table lists this clone with a few counts. CDR3 residues: CAISERGRDMGPGSEQYF. The CDR3 coding sequence is TGTGCCATCAGTGAGCGGGGACGGGACATGGGGCCCGGGTCCGAGCAGTACTTC. This rearrangement joins TRBV10-3 to TRBJ2-7; D possibly corresponds to TRBD1 (6 bases). Germline lookup yields CDR1 ENHRY and CDR2 SYGVKD. Deletions cut 2 bases from V and 6 bases from J, with 26 bases between. This CDR3 region has 18 residues.

V usage is TRBV4-1 and J usage is TRBJ2-2, with TRBD2 matching over 11 bases. V dropped 1 base and J dropped 5; count of bases not matched to a gene: 6. CDR1 is MGHRA and CDR2 is YSYEKL in the germline V gene. The CDR3 runs 17 residues. CDR3 sequence (DNA): TGCGCCAGCAGCCAAGTTACTAGCGGGAGAGGGACCGGGGAGCTGTTTTTT. The encoded protein is CASSQVTSGRGTGELFF.

CDR3 sequence reads: CASRGRLVADTQYF. CDR3 in DNA: TGTGCCAGTAGAGGAAGACTCGTGGCAGATACGCAGTATTTT. The chain carries TRBV19 and TRBJ2-3; D ambiguous. Trimming left V 6 bases short and J 4 bases short, with 14 bases between. Germline lookup yields CDR1 LNHDA and CDR2 SQIVND (reference sequence). CDR3 size: 14 residues. Drawing the rest from reference TRBV19 and TRBJ2-3, the complete variable domain is DGGITQSPKYLFRKEGQNVTLSCEQNLNHDAMYWYRQDPGQGLRLIYYSQIVNDFQKGDIAEGYSVSREKKESFPLTVTSAQKNPTAFYLCASRGRLVADTQYFGPGTRLTVL.

This clone was seen just once. This CDR3 is CASSGGQGHGELFF. The CDR3 DNA reads as TGTGCCAGCAGTGGGGGACAGGGTCACGGGGAGCTGTTTTTT. V and J are TRBV2 and TRBJ2-2; 9 bases map to TRBD1. V shed 4 bases and J 7 bases; nucleotides not matched to a gene: 4. The CDR3 has 14 residues. CDR1 and CDR2 from the germline V gene are SNHLY and FYNNEI.